One and the same sample provided the 28 T cell receptor beta chains below, sequenced in a study of blood T cell repertoires in COVID-19. The repertoire was sequenced with immunoSEQ multiplex PCR; TCRdb's copy has only in-frame clones and lacks some. The sample includes a few hundred thousand clones, roughly 80% of them seen just once. Source material: peripheral blood. These receptors were obtained from a human donor in a cohort sampled during active COVID-19.

This clone occurred once. The chain links TRBV10-3 to TRBJ2-7, with TRBD1 matching over 7 bases. The CDR3 has 14 amino acids. CDR1 is ENHRY and CDR2 is SYGVKD in the germline V gene. Trimming removed 6 bases from V and 3 bases from J; junction bases left unmatched: 8. CDR3 nucleotides: TGTGCCATCAGGAGGCTGGGACAGAGCTACGAGCAGTACTTC. Amino acids: CAIRRLGQSYEQYF.

This clone showed up just a few times. The rearrangement links TRBV19 to TRBJ2-7, with D possibly being TRBD2 (5 bases). This CDR3 has 15 residues. Germline V gene data show CDR1 as LNHDA and CDR2 as SQIVND (reference sequence). The V gene lost 2 bases and the J gene lost 2 bases, with 13 bases spanning the gap. DNA of the CDR3: TGTGCCAGTAGTATACGCGTGGGCGGGCCCTACGAGCAGTACTTC. Protein: CASSIRVGGPYEQYF.

CDR3 in DNA: TGTGCCTGGAGTGTACAGGGGATCTGGACTGAAGCTTTCTTT. Translating gives CAWSVQGIWTEAFF. The rearrangement joins TRBV30 to TRBJ1-1; TRBD1 agrees at 7 bases. V shed 0 bases, J shed 5 bases, and the junction held 6 bases outside the gene matches. Per germline, CDR1 GTSNPN and CDR2 SVGIG (reference sequence). The length of the CDR3 is 14 residues.

V is TRBV10-3 and J is TRBJ2-7; the match to TRBD1 covers 11 bases. Germline trimming cut 6 bases from V and 6 bases from J; bases unmatched to any gene: 7. This CDR3 contains 14 residues. Looked up from germline, CDR1 is ENHRY and CDR2 is SYGVKD. The CDR3 nucleotides are TGTGCCATCAGCATTTCGGGACAGGGGGTCGAGCAGTACTTC. Translating it yields CAISISGQGVEQYF.

CDR3: CATSGGGGSYEQYF. The CDR3 DNA reads as TGTGCCACCAGCGGGGGGGGCGGGAGCTACGAGCAGTACTTC. V and J are TRBV15 and TRBJ2-7, with TRBD2 as a possible D gene (7 bases). Trimming stripped 5 bases from V and 3 bases from J, with 14 bases between. This CDR3 is built from 14 residues. Germline values: CDR1 LNHNV, CDR2 YYDKDF (reference sequence).

V gene TRBV30 combines with J gene TRBJ1-2, with 7 positions matching TRBD1. CDR3 size: 14 residues. The ends lost 6 bases at V and 3 bases at J; junction bases unmatched: 10. Germline CDR1 GTSNPN, CDR2 SVGIG (reference sequence). CDR3: CACPYPGTDYGYTF. The CDR3 region has the DNA TGTGCCTGCCCTTACCCCGGGACAGACTATGGCTACACCTTC.

This clone was observed at least ten times. The chain uses TRBV27 and TRBJ2-5; no definite D call. The germline V gene encodes CDR1 MNHEY and CDR2 SMNVEV (reference sequence). There are 14 residues in the CDR3. Trimming shortened V by 5 bases and J by 1 base, and 11 bases separated the two germline ends. CDR3 loop: CASSVTAPQETQYF. For the CDR3, the DNA is TGTGCCAGCAGTGTTACAGCACCCCAAGAGACCCAGTACTTC.

This chain joins TRBV28 and TRBJ1-2, with 7 positions matching TRBD1. The CDR3 is made up of 15 amino acids. From germline, CDR1 is MDHEN and CDR2 SYDVKM. V lost 4 bases and J lost 2; bases outside the gene matches: 7. The CDR3 nucleotides read TGTGCCAGCAGTTCCCCGTCAGGGGGGAACTATGGCTACACCTTC. Translating gives CASSSPSGGNYGYTF.

The V and J genes are TRBV4-3 and TRBJ2-7, with TRBD1 identical over 7 bases. The CDR3 runs to 15 residues. Germline trimming cut 4 bases from V and 3 bases from J; bases unmatched to any gene: 9. Germline V gives CDR1 LGHNA, CDR2 YSLEER. CDR3 sequence reads: CASSRDREPDYEQYF. The CDR3 DNA sequence: TGCGCCAGCAGCCGCGACAGGGAGCCCGACTACGAGCAGTACTTC.

This rearrangement joins TRBV7-3 to TRBJ2-7, with D tentatively TRBD1 (6 bases). The CDR3 contains 15 residues. Germline CDR1 SGHTA, CDR2 FQGTGA. V shed 3 bases and J shed 0 bases, with 12 bases lying between them. The CDR3 is CASSLSMTGSYEQYF. The CDR3 bases are TGTGCCAGCAGCTTGTCCATGACAGGCTCCTACGAGCAGTACTTC. Full variable domain (outside the CDR3, taken from reference TRBV7-3 and TRBJ2-7): GAGVSQTPSNKVTEKGKYVELRCDPISGHTALYWYRQSLGQGPEFLIYFQGTGAADDSGLPNDRFFAVRPEGSVSTLKIQRTERGDSAVYLCASSLSMTGSYEQYFGPGTRLTVT.

The DNA of the CDR3 is TGTGCCAGCAGGTCAGGGGGCTACAATCAGCCCCAGCATTTT. The encoded protein is CASRSGGYNQPQHF. The chain has TRBV6-5 and TRBJ1-5; TRBD1 agrees at 8 bases. The germline V gene encodes CDR1 MNHEY and CDR2 SVGAGI. V dropped 6 bases and J dropped 3; count of bases not matched to a gene: 4. The CDR3 loop spans 14 amino acids.

The chain is built from TRBV5-5 and TRBJ1-2; no reliable D call. The V end lost 4 bases, the J end lost 4 bases, and 11 bases lay between the germline ends. Germline-derived CDR1 and CDR2 are SGHKS and YYEKEE (reference sequence). This CDR3 comprises 13 residues. CDR3 bases: TGTGCCAGCAGCCCCCCAGATCGCTATGGCTACACCTTC. Amino acid sequence: CASSPPDRYGYTF. The full variable domain, with the rest looked up from reference TRBV5-5 and TRBJ1-2, is DAGVTQSPTHLIKTRGQQVTLRCSPISGHKSVSWYQQVLGQGPQFIFQYYEKEERGRGNFPDRFSARQFPNYSSELNVNALLLGDSALYLCASSPPDRYGYTFGSGTRLTVV.

This clone was seen a handful of times. This chain links TRBV5-6 with TRBJ2-7, with D possibly TRBD1 on 5 matching bases. The CDR3 is 14 amino acids. Per germline, CDR1 SGHDT and CDR2 YYEEEE. V was trimmed by 2 bases and J by 0 bases, leaving 9 bases between them. The CDR3 is CASSFQGPSYEQYF. Written as DNA, the CDR3 is TGTGCCAGCAGCTTTCAGGGTCCCTCCTACGAGCAGTACTTC.

The chain uses TRBV6-1 and TRBJ1-2; TRBD1 is a possible D gene (6 bases). Between the trimmed V and J ends, which lost 3 bases and 7 bases, there was a span of 15 bases. This CDR3 has 14 amino acids. Looked up from germline, CDR1 is MNHNS and CDR2 is SASEGT. CDR3 loop: CASSDGLGGLGYTF. The CDR3 nucleotides are TGTGCCAGCAGTGATGGTTTGGGGGGGCTTGGCTACACCTTC.

The chain employs TRBV27 and TRBJ1-6, with D possibly TRBD1 on 5 matching bases. V shed 6 bases and J shed 7 bases, with 16 bases lying between them. The CDR3 loop spans 15 amino acids. Germline CDR1 is MNHEY and CDR2 is SMNVEV (reference sequence). CDR3 protein: CASSPQERENSPLHF. CDR3 sequence (DNA): TGTGCCAGCAGCCCACAGGAACGGGAGAATTCACCCCTCCACTTT.

This clone was observed a single time. The J gene is TRBJ1-6, the V gene TRBV6-5; 7 positions agree with TRBD1. With V trimmed by 10 bases and J by 5 bases, 8 bases remained unmatched. CDR3 length equals 14 residues. Germline-derived CDR1 and CDR2 are MNHEY and SVGAGI. The CDR3 loop is CATFTGTDNSPLHF. In DNA form, the CDR3 reads TGTGCCACGTTCACCGGGACAGATAATTCACCCCTCCACTTT.

This clone was observed a single time. The chain employs TRBV10-3 and TRBJ1-2; 8 bases agree with TRBD1. Looked up from germline, CDR1 is ENHRY and CDR2 is SYGVKD. V dropped 5 bases and J dropped 3; count of bases not matched to a gene: 5. This CDR3 is 14 amino acids long. Here the CDR3 DNA reads TGTGCCATCAGTCAGCAACAGGGGGACTATGGCTACACCTTC. Residues: CAISQQQGDYGYTF.

The chain is built from TRBV24-1 and TRBJ1-1; D uncertain. Looked up from germline, CDR1 is KGHDR and CDR2 is SFDVKD. This CDR3 is built from 13 residues. The V gene lost 3 bases and the J gene lost 1 base, with 5 bases spanning the gap. The CDR3 sequence is CATSDTGNTEAFF. CDR3 bases: TGTGCCACCAGTGATACGGGGAACACTGAAGCTTTCTTT.

The rearrangement links TRBV5-1 to TRBJ2-7, with 9 bases aligning to TRBD1. CDR1 is SGHRS, CDR2 YFSETQ, per germline. The ends lost 7 bases at V and 5 bases at J; junction bases unmatched: 7. The CDR3 has 13 residues. In DNA form, the CDR3 reads TGCGCCAGCTCGATATGGGACAGGGACGAGCAGTACTTC. It is translated as CASSIWDRDEQYF.

The chain is built from TRBV2 and TRBJ2-1; possible D gene TRBD2, 5 bases. Germline CDR1 is SNHLY and CDR2 is FYNNEI. V lost 6 bases to trimming and J lost 0 bases, with 9 bases between them. The CDR3 spans 14 residues. CDR3 sequence (DNA): TGTGCCAGCAGGGAGGTTTCCTCCTACAATGAGCAGTTCTTC. Translated: CASREVSSYNEQFF.

V and J are TRBV2 and TRBJ1-3, with 9 bases that match TRBD1. The V gene end was trimmed by 6 bases and the J gene end by 0 bases; junction bases not matched to a gene: 9. There are 17 residues in the CDR3. Germline CDR1 SNHLY, CDR2 FYNNEI. CDR3 in DNA: TGTGCCAGCAGAGATAACAGGGGGCCTTTCTCTGGAAACACCATATATTTT. It is translated as CASRDNRGPFSGNTIYF.

This sequence joins TRBV15 and TRBJ2-5, with D tentatively TRBD2 (6 bases). The CDR3 length is 15 residues. Trimming took 1 base from V and 5 from J, leaving 14 bases between them. In germline, CDR1 is LNHNV, CDR2 YYDKDF (reference sequence). The CDR3 DNA sequence: TGTGCCACCAGCAGAGTCGGGAGTCGAACGGAGACCCAGTACTTC. Translating gives CATSRVGSRTETQYF.

The rearrangement uses TRBV5-6 and TRBJ1-5; D not certain. There are 12 residues in the CDR3. The V and J ends lost 0 bases and 6 bases respectively, with 4 bases between them. CDR1 is SGHDT, CDR2 YYEEEE, per germline. In DNA, the CDR3 is TGTGCCAGCAGCTTGGACGGTCAGCCCCAGCATTTT. Protein sequence: CASSLDGQPQHF.

There are a few counts of this clone. The CDR3 reads CASSLDGDIIGYTF. The DNA of the CDR3 is TGTGCCAGCAGCTTAGACGGGGACATAATAGGCTACACCTTC. The chain is built from TRBV7-9 and TRBJ1-2, with D tentatively TRBD1 (6 bases). V was pared by 1 base and J by 8 bases, with 14 bases between. The CDR3 has 14 residues. Germline CDR1 reads SEHNR; CDR2 reads FQNEAQ (reference sequence).

This chain joins TRBV28 and TRBJ1-3, with 8 bases fitting TRBD1. Germline CDR1 reads MDHEN; CDR2 reads SYDVKM. The CDR3 contains 14 residues. With 6 bases clipped from V and 3 bases from J, the junction kept 4 bases outside the gene matches. The CDR3 loop reads CASSIDRGGNTIYF. The CDR3 nucleotides are TGTGCCAGCAGCATCGACAGGGGTGGAAACACCATATATTTT. Full variable domain (missing parts from reference TRBV28 and TRBJ1-3): DVKVTQSSRYLVKRTGEKVFLECVQDMDHENMFWYRQDPGLGLRLIYFSYDVKMKEKGDIPEGYSVSREKKERFSLILESASTNQTSMYLCASSIDRGGNTIYFGEGSWLTVV.

This chain connects TRBV4-3 to TRBJ1-1; D call uncertain. Germline loops: CDR1 LGHNA, CDR2 YSLEER. The CDR3 runs 16 residues. V was clipped by 0 bases and J by 0 bases, with 11 bases between them. The CDR3 here is CASSQENSPMNTEAFF. The CDR3 coding sequence is TGCGCCAGCAGCCAAGAGAATAGCCCCATGAACACTGAAGCTTTCTTT.

The chain links TRBV5-1 to TRBJ1-5, with D possibly matching TRBD1 (6 bases). Germline CDR1 SGHRS, CDR2 YFSETQ. The V end lost 4 bases, the J end lost 4 bases, and 15 bases lay between the germline ends. The CDR3 is made up of 15 amino acids. The CDR3 spells CASSLTGQSNQPQHF. In DNA form, the CDR3 reads TGCGCCAGCAGCCTTACAGGACAGTCTAATCAGCCCCAGCATTTT.

The V and J genes are TRBV18 and TRBJ2-3; 15 nucleotides agree with TRBD2. The CDR3 runs 17 residues. Per germline, CDR1 KGHSH and CDR2 LQKENI. V was pared by 3 bases and J by 4 bases, with 5 bases of the junction left unmatched. The CDR3 protein is CASSPPGLAGGADTQYF. The CDR3 region has the DNA TGTGCCAGCTCACCTCCGGGACTAGCGGGAGGCGCAGATACGCAGTATTTT.